This is a list of T cell receptor beta chains from one sample in a study of blood T cell repertoires in COVID-19. The repertoire was sequenced with immunoSEQ multiplex PCR; TCRdb's copy has only in-frame clones and lacks some. The sample includes around 400,000 clones, approximately 89% seen only once; the top ten take 1.5% to 2%. Sequenced input: PBMCs or T cells enriched from blood (not recorded which). The receptors shown here come from a woman under 40 who had recovered from COVID-19. Each CDR3 is given with its conserved first and last residue. Each record gives: D gene, V gene, J gene, clone size, CDR3 DNA, CDR3 protein. D genes are given only for firm matches. Only part of the rows carry a size: once, few, many, or a class if the clone is expanded.

D gene: TRBD2; V gene: TRBV14; J gene: TRBJ2-5; clone size: -; CDR3 DNA: TGTGCCAGCAGCCAGACTAGCGGGAGTTGGGAGACCCAGTACTTC; CDR3 protein: CASSQTSGSWETQYF
D gene: -; V gene: TRBV4-2; J gene: TRBJ1-5; clone size: once; CDR3 DNA: TGTGCCAGCAGCCAAGGTAACAATCAGCCCCAGCATTTT; CDR3 protein: CASSQGNNQPQHF
D gene: TRBD2; V gene: TRBV4-2; J gene: TRBJ2-3; clone size: -; CDR3 DNA: TGTGCCAGCAGCCAAGACCCAGCGGGGGACCCACCAGATACGCAGTATTTT; CDR3 protein: CASSQDPAGDPPDTQYF
D gene: TRBD1; V gene: TRBV28; J gene: TRBJ1-1; clone size: -; CDR3 DNA: TGTGCCAGCAGTACAGGACAGGGTCCGGACACTGAAGCTTTCTTT; CDR3 protein: CASSTGQGPDTEAFF
D gene: TRBD2; V gene: TRBV5-1; J gene: TRBJ2-5; clone size: -; CDR3 DNA: TGCGCCAGCAGAACCGGGACTAGCGGGCAAGAGACCCAGTACTTC; CDR3 protein: CASRTGTSGQETQYF
D gene: TRBD1; V gene: TRBV27; J gene: TRBJ2-1; clone size: -; CDR3 DNA: TGTGCCAGCAGTAATACCGGGACAGGGTTCTACAATGAGCAGTTCTTC; CDR3 protein: CASSNTGTGFYNEQFF
D gene: -; V gene: TRBV13; J gene: TRBJ1-1; clone size: -; CDR3 DNA: TGTGCCAGCAGCTTAAACCTTAGACCCAGGGAGGCGAACACTGAAGCTTTCTTT; CDR3 protein: CASSLNLRPREANTEAFF
D gene: TRBD1; V gene: TRBV19; J gene: TRBJ1-2; clone size: few; CDR3 DNA: TGTGCCAGTAGCCCAAACTCCGGGACAGGGGGAAACTATGGCTACACCTTC; CDR3 protein: CASSPNSGTGGNYGYTF
D gene: -; V gene: TRBV12-5; J gene: TRBJ1-3; clone size: -; CDR3 DNA: TGTGCTAGCGAGGGACTGAACTCTGGAAACACCATATATTTT; CDR3 protein: CASEGLNSGNTIYF
D gene: TRBD1; V gene: TRBV4-2; J gene: TRBJ1-2; clone size: -; CDR3 DNA: TGTGCCAGCAGCCATAGGGACAGGTCTGGCTACACCTTC; CDR3 protein: CASSHRDRSGYTF
D gene: -; V gene: TRBV5-6; J gene: TRBJ1-2; clone size: -; CDR3 DNA: TGTGCCAGCAGGCTCATCGGTGGCTACACCTTC; CDR3 protein: CASRLIGGYTF
D gene: -; V gene: TRBV15; J gene: TRBJ2-7; clone size: -; CDR3 DNA: TGTGCCACCAGCAGAGATTTCGGCGAGCAGTACTTC; CDR3 protein: CATSRDFGEQYF
D gene: -; V gene: TRBV19; J gene: TRBJ1-1; clone size: -; CDR3 DNA: TGTGCCAGTAGGAGGAAGAACACTGAAGCTTTCTTT; CDR3 protein: CASRRKNTEAFF
D gene: TRBD1; V gene: TRBV29-1; J gene: TRBJ1-1; clone size: -; CDR3 DNA: TGCAGCGTGAAACAGGGGTCAGATACTGAAGCTTTCTTT; CDR3 protein: CSVKQGSDTEAFF
D gene: TRBD2; V gene: TRBV10-3; J gene: TRBJ2-2; clone size: -; CDR3 DNA: TGTGCCATCAGGGGACTAGCGGGAGGGACCGGGGAGCTGTTTTTT; CDR3 protein: CAIRGLAGGTGELFF
D gene: TRBD2; V gene: TRBV4-1; J gene: TRBJ2-3; clone size: -; CDR3 DNA: TGCGCCAGCAGCCAGGGACTAGCGGGATTCACAGATACGCAGTATTTT; CDR3 protein: CASSQGLAGFTDTQYF
D gene: TRBD2; V gene: TRBV9; J gene: TRBJ2-2; clone size: -; CDR3 DNA: TGTGCCAGCAGCGAGGGGACTAGCGGGCGTGGGGTATTCGGGGAGCTGTTTTTT; CDR3 protein: CASSEGTSGRGVFGELFF
D gene: -; V gene: TRBV28; J gene: TRBJ2-3; clone size: -; CDR3 DNA: TGTGCCAGCAGTTCTCAAAGGTGGGCCTCGAACACAGATACGCAGTATTTT; CDR3 protein: CASSSQRWASNTDTQYF
D gene: -; V gene: TRBV7-9; J gene: TRBJ1-1; clone size: -; CDR3 DNA: TGTGCCAGCAGCCCACCGGGATACACCCTTGAAGCTTTCTTT; CDR3 protein: CASSPPGYTLEAFF
D gene: -; V gene: TRBV4-3; J gene: TRBJ1-1; clone size: -; CDR3 DNA: TGCGCCAGCAGCCATGGCGGAGGAAGGCGGAACACTGAAGCTTTCTTT; CDR3 protein: CASSHGGGRRNTEAFF